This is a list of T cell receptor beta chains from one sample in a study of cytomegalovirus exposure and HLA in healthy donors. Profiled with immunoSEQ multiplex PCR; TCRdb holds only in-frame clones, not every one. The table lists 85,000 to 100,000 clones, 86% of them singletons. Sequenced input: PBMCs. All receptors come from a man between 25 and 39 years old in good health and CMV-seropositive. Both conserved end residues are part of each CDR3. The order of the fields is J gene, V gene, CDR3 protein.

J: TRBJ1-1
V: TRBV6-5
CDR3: CASSFRGSVMNTEAFF

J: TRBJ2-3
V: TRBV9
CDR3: CASSGGLAGATDTQYF

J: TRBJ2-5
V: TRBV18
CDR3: CASSLPRTGEETQYF

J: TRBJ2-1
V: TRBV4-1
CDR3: CASSQDRRLAYNEQFF

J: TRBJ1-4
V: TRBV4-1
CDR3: CASSGRDSSNEKLFF

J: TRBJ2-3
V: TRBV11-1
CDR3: CASSFGTGGGTDTQYF

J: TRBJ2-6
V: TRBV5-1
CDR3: CASGTGSGANVLTF

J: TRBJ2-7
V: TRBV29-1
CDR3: CSVEERDRGYEQYF

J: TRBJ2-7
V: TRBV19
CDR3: CASSRGGDSHEQYF

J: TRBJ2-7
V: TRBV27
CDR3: CASSLVGGSNEQYF

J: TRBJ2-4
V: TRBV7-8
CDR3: CASSLQWSTGWYKNIQYF

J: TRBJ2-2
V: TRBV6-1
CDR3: CAGRGLNSPGELFF